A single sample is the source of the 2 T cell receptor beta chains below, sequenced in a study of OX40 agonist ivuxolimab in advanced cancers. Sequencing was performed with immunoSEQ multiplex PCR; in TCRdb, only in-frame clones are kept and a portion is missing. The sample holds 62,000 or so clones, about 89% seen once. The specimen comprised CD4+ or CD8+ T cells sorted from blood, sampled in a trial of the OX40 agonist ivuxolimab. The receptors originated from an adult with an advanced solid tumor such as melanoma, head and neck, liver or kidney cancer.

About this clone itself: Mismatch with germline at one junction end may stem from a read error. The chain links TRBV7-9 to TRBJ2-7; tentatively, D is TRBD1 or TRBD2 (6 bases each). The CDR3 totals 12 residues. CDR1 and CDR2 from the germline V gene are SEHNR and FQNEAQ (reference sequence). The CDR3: CASSQQGLLYSF. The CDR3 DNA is TGTGCCAGCAGCCAACAGGGACTCCTGTATAGCTTC.

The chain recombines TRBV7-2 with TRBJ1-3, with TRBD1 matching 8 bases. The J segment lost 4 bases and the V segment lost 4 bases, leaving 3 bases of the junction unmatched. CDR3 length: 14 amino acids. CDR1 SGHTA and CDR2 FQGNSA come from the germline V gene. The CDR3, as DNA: TGTGCCAGCAGCTATCAGGGGGCCGGAAACACCATATATTTT. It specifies CASSYQGAGNTIYF.